A single sample gave rise to the 21 T cell receptor beta chains below, sequenced in a study of regulatory T cells in long-lasting Graves disease. Indicated time point: newly diagnosed GD, antithyroid drugs for less than 3 months. TCR sequences were obtained from RNA taken from PBMCs. Arm-PCR with iRepertoire HTBI primers amplified the CDR3 regions for these TCR beta libraries. TCRdb called the multiplex PCR reads again in MiXCR, with one record for every CDR3 protein. This table holds about 470,000 distinct CDR3 sequences, about 17% found once. These records were also assigned to another study, of T cells in Graves' hyperthyroidism and ophthalmopathy.

The sequences come from peripheral blood mononuclear cells (PBMCs), collected at new diagnosis, from a patient treated with antithyroid drugs. These receptors all come from a man in his forties with Graves disease.

This clonotype was detected many times. The V gene is TRBV5-1, the J gene TRBJ2-3, with 12 bases fitting TRBD2. V shed 3 bases and J 4 bases; nucleotides not matched to a gene: 3. CDR1 and CDR2 (germline): SGHRS, YFSETQ. This CDR3 contains 15 residues. In nucleotides, the CDR3 is TGCGCCAGCAGCTGGCTAGCGGGAGGGCCAGATACGCAGTATTTT. Protein product: CASSWLAGGPDTQYF.

This clonotype has a handful of counts. The chain combines TRBV5-1 with TRBJ1-1; D unclear. Trimming cost V 0 bases and J 0 bases, with 9 bases left between them. CDR1 and CDR2 from the germline V gene are SGHRS and YFSETQ. This CDR3 has 15 residues. The CDR3 DNA reads as TGCGCCAGCAGCTTGGATGGGGTCATGAACACTGAAGCTTTCTTT. As protein: CASSLDGVMNTEAFF. Using reference TRBV5-1 and TRBJ1-1 for the parts outside the CDR3, the full variable domain is KAGVTQTPRYLIKTRGQQVTLSCSPISGHRSVSWYQQTPGQGLQFLFEYFSETQRNKGNFPGRFSGRQFSNSRSEMNVSTLELGDSALYLCASSLDGVMNTEAFFGQGTRLTVV.

The genes are TRBV19 and TRBJ2-3, with D possibly TRBD2 on 6 matching bases. Germline V gene data show CDR1 as LNHDA and CDR2 as SQIVND (reference sequence). Trimming took off 3 bases at V and 2 bases at J, with 9 bases between the two ends. There are 14 residues in the CDR3. CDR3 protein: CASSIGGTTDTQYF. For the CDR3, the DNA is TGTGCCAGTAGTATTGGCGGGACCACAGATACGCAGTATTTT.

This clonotype was observed at least ten times. V gene TRBV6-2 or TRBV6-3 combines with J gene TRBJ2-1, with D possibly being TRBD2 (5 bases). Trimming removed 5 bases from V and 6 bases from J, with 17 bases in between. Germline loops: CDR1 MNHEY, CDR2 SVGEGT. The CDR3 runs 15 residues. For the CDR3, the DNA is TGTGCCAGCAGTACCCGACGACGGGGAACCAATGAGCAGTTCTTC. Translation: CASSTRRRGTNEQFF.

This clonotype has at least ten counts. The gene calls are TRBV5-1 and TRBJ2-3; 7 nucleotides line up with TRBD2. Losses at the gene ends were 0 bases for V and 2 bases for J; bases not matched to a gene: 9. Looked up from germline, CDR1 is SGHRS and CDR2 is YFSETQ. CDR3 length: 17 residues. The CDR3 region is CASSLDLRGTLTDTQYF. The CDR3 nucleotides are TGCGCCAGCAGCTTGGATCTGCGGGGGACCCTCACAGATACGCAGTATTTT.

There are many counts of this clonotype. V is TRBV24-1 and J is TRBJ2-3, with 7 positions matching TRBD1. Trimming removed 8 bases from V and 6 bases from J; junction bases left unmatched: 7. The CDR3 is 13 residues long. Germline values: CDR1 KGHDR, CDR2 SFDVKD. Here the CDR3 reads CATTKGARDTQYF. The CDR3 DNA is TGTGCCACCACGAAGGGGGCAAGGGATACGCAGTATTTT.

This clonotype was counted only a few times. This chain links TRBV28 with TRBJ2-3; no clear D gene. There are 13 residues in the CDR3. Germline V gene data show CDR1 as MDHEN and CDR2 as SYDVKM. With 6 bases removed from V and 2 bases from J, the gap between germline ends came to 9 bases. The CDR3 reads CASRGVFTDTQYF. In DNA, the CDR3 is TGTGCCAGCAGAGGCGTTTTCACAGATACGCAGTATTTT.

The chain joins TRBV6-2 or TRBV6-3 to TRBJ1-3; no clear D. The V and J ends lost 7 bases and 0 bases respectively, with 10 bases between them. Germline loops: CDR1 MNHEY, CDR2 SVGEGT. CDR3 length: 14 amino acids. The CDR3 DNA reads as TGTGCCAGCAAAAGGGATCCCTCTGGAAACACCATATATTTT. Its protein product is CASKRDPSGNTIYF.

This clonotype came up a few times. Just one base apart from a much larger clone, this may be a read error. The V call is TRBV5-1, the J call TRBJ1-1; the D gene is possibly TRBD1 (5 bases). Germline assignment: CDR1 SGHRS and CDR2 YFSETQ. V was clipped by 0 bases and J by 9 bases, with 15 bases between them. The CDR3 has 14 residues. CDR3 bases: TGCGCCAGCAGCTTGGGATACGGGGCAGATAAAGCTTTCTTT. Amino acids: CASSLGYGADKAFF.

Comment on this clonotype: Possible read error: a much larger clone is one base away. Here the CDR3 omits its conserved ending phenylalanine or tryptophan, so a read error is the likely source. This chain connects TRBV28 to TRBJ1-1; D unclear. This CDR3 has 15 residues. Germline V gene sequence: CDR1 MDHEN, CDR2 SYDVKM. V lost 5 bases to trimming and J lost 5 bases, with 18 bases between them. Here the CDR3 DNA reads TGTGCCAGCAGTCCGCGACCCCCCTCGGGGACTGAAGCTTTCTCT. Translation: CASSPRPPSGTEAFS.

This chain joins TRBV5-6 and TRBJ2-7; the match to TRBD2 covers 8 bases. With 1 base clipped from V and 5 bases from J, the junction kept 5 bases outside the gene matches. Germline V gene lookup returns CDR1 SGHDT and CDR2 YYEEEE. The CDR3 length is 14 residues. The CDR3 nucleotides read TGTGCCAGCAGCTTGTCACTAGCGGTCCACGAGCAGTACTTC. As protein: CASSLSLAVHEQYF.

This clonotype showed up many times. This rearrangement joins TRBV30 to TRBJ1-5, with 12 bases lining up with TRBD1. The CDR3 covers 14 residues. V gave up 3 bases and J gave up 6 bases; unmatched junction bases: 3. CDR1 GTSNPN and CDR2 SVGIG come from the germline V gene (reference sequence). The CDR3 DNA reads as TGTGCCTGGAGCGGGACAGGGGGCGTTCAGCCCCAGCATTTT. This gives the protein CAWSGTGGVQPQHF.

This clonotype was counted ten times or more. The genes are TRBV6-2 or TRBV6-3 and TRBJ2-4; the D call may be TRBD1 or TRBD2 (6 bases each). V lost 5 bases and J lost 6, with 17 bases in between. CDR1 and CDR2 (germline): MNHEY, SVGEGT. The CDR3 runs to 15 residues. As DNA, the CDR3 is TGTGCCAGCAGTGCTTCTGGGGGGCTGAGAAACATTCAGTACTTC. This sequence encodes CASSASGGLRNIQYF.

This clonotype was recorded at least ten times. The rearrangement uses TRBV30 and TRBJ2-3, with D uncertain. Germline CDR1 and CDR2: GTSNPN and SVGIG (reference sequence). The CDR3 has 14 amino acids. V lost 0 bases and J 1 base, leaving 8 bases between the germline ends. The CDR3 here is CAWSVELGTDTQYF. The CDR3 DNA reads TGTGCCTGGAGTGTAGAGCTCGGCACAGATACGCAGTATTTT.

This clonotype was seen ten or more times. The chain links TRBV7-3 to TRBJ2-1, with a possible D match to TRBD2 (5 bases). This CDR3 region has 16 residues. Germline V gene sequence: CDR1 SGHTA, CDR2 FQGTGA. V was cut by 4 bases and J by 8 bases, with 21 bases left in between. The CDR3 DNA is TGTGCCAGCAGCTCAGGCTCCCGGGATCCTATCTATGAGCAGTTCTTC. The encoded protein is CASSSGSRDPIYEQFF.

This clonotype showed up many times. This chain uses TRBV27 with TRBJ2-1; maybe TRBD2 (5 bases). CDR3 length: 16 amino acids. Trimming took off 3 bases at V and 8 bases at J, with 20 bases between the two ends. Germline CDR1 reads MNHEY; CDR2 reads SMNVEV (reference sequence). CDR3 nucleotide sequence: TGTGCCAGCAGTTTCTCCGCGGGCCCCTTATTGGATGAGCAGTTCTTC. Protein: CASSFSAGPLLDEQFF.

This chain connects TRBV11-2 to TRBJ2-1; the match to TRBD2 covers 12 bases. The junction had 7 bases not matched to a gene; V was cut back by 4 bases and J by 9 bases. This CDR3 is built from 15 residues. Germline V gives CDR1 SGHAT, CDR2 FQNNGV. The CDR3 is CASSSLLAGGGEQFF. As DNA, the CDR3 is TGTGCCAGCAGCTCCCTCCTAGCGGGAGGGGGTGAGCAGTTCTTC. Supplemented by reference TRBV11-2 and TRBJ2-1, the full variable domain reads EAGVAQSPRYKIIEKRQSVAFWCNPISGHATLYWYQQILGQGPKLLIQFQNNGVVDDSQLPKDRFSAERLKGVDSTLKIQPAKLEDSAVYLCASSSLLAGGGEQFFGPGTRLTVL.

This clonotype was detected only a few times. V gene TRBV7-9 combines with J gene TRBJ2-1; D is ambiguous. Germline V gene sequence: CDR1 SEHNR, CDR2 FQNEAQ (reference sequence). Trimming took off 2 bases at V and 14 bases at J, with 16 bases between the two ends. This CDR3 has 13 residues. CDR3 region: CASSLIPGEAEFF. Written as DNA, the CDR3 is TGTGCCAGCAGCTTAATTCCGGGTGAGGCGGAGTTCTTC.

J is TRBJ2-1 and V is TRBV19, with D possibly TRBD2 on 6 matching bases. With 0 bases removed from V and 6 bases from J, the gap between germline ends came to 9 bases. This CDR3 comprises 14 residues. Germline V gene lookup returns CDR1 LNHDA and CDR2 SQIVND (reference sequence). CDR3 sequence reads: CASSIERDFNEQFF. The CDR3 nucleotides are TGTGCCAGTAGTATAGAAAGGGACTTCAATGAGCAGTTCTTC.

This clonotype was counted ten times or more. The chain is built from TRBV5-1 and TRBJ1-4; D is uncertain. V was clipped by 0 bases and J by 4 bases, with 7 bases between them. The length of the CDR3 is 14 residues. Per germline, CDR1 SGHRS and CDR2 YFSETQ. The CDR3 coding sequence is TGCGCCAGCAGCTTGGACAGTTTTAATGAAAAACTGTTTTTT. Encoded protein: CASSLDSFNEKLFF.

This clonotype was counted many times. CDR3 residues: CASSLSRTGRTYEQYF. Written as DNA, the CDR3 is TGTGCCAGCAGTCTCTCCCGGACAGGAAGAACCTACGAGCAGTACTTC. The rearrangement links TRBV27 to TRBJ2-7, with 7 bases that match TRBD1. CDR1 and CDR2 from the germline V gene are MNHEY and SMNVEV (reference sequence). V lost 5 bases and J lost 2; bases outside the gene matches: 12. The CDR3 spans 16 residues.